This T cell receptor beta chain appears in the sequencing data of a study of CD8 T cells in ankylosing spondylitis. Germline V gene sequence: CDR1 DFQATT, CDR2 SNEGSKA (reference sequence). The CDR3 totals 15 residues. Trimming at V came to 3 bases and at J to 3 bases, leaving 6 bases not matched to a gene. TCRdb redid the calling of the 5' RACE reads with MiXCR, one entry per CDR3 protein. The repertoire holds approximately 220,000 distinct CDR3 sequences, with roughly 24% as singletons. Sequenced input: blood, either unsorted or a sorted T cell fraction (not recorded which). The TCR comes from a male donor with ankylosing spondylitis or in good health (not recorded which). This chain joins TRBV20-1 and TRBJ2-7; TRBD2 agrees at 12 bases. CDR3 DNA sequence: TGCAGTGCTAGGCGGCTAGCGGGAGGGGGCTACGAGCAGTACTTC. Its protein is CSARRLAGGGYEQYF.